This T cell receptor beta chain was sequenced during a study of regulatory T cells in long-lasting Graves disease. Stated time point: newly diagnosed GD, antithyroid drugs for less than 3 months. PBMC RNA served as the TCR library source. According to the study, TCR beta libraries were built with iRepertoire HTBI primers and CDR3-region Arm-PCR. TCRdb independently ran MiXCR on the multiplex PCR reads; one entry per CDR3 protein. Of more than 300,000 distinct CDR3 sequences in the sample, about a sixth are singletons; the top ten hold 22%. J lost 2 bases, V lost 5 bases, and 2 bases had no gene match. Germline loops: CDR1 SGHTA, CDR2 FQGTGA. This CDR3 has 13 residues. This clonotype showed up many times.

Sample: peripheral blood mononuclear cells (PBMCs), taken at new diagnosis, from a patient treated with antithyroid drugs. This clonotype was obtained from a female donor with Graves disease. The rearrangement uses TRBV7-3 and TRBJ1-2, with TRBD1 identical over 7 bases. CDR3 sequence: CASSPTGNYGYTF. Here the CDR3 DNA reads TGTGCCAGCAGCCCGACAGGGAACTATGGCTACACCTTC. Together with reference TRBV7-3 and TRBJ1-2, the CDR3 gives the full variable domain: GAGVSQTPSNKVTEKGKYVELRCDPISGHTALYWYRQSLGQGPEFLIYFQGTGAADDSGLPNDRFFAVRPEGSVSTLKIQRTERGDSAVYLCASSPTGNYGYTFGSGTRLTVV.